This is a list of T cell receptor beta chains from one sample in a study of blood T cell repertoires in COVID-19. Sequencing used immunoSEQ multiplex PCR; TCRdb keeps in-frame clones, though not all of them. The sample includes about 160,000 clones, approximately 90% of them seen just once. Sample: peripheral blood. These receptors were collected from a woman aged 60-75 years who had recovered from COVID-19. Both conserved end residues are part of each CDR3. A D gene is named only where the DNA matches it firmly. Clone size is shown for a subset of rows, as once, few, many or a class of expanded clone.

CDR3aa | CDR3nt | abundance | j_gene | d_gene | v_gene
CASSPPGTGTEAFF | TGTGCCAGCAGTCCACCCGGGACAGGTACTGAAGCTTTCTTT | . | TRBJ1-1 | TRBD1 | TRBV27
CASSDEGEYCQPQHF | TGCGCCAGCAGTGATGAGGGGGAGTATTGTCAGCCCCAGCATTTT | . | TRBJ1-5 | . | TRBV10-2
CASSLDTTGGRAGYTF | TGCGCCAGCAGCTTGGACACTACAGGAGGGAGGGCTGGCTACACCTTC | . | TRBJ1-2 | . | TRBV5-1
CASSLEGSEMNTEAFF | TGCGCCAGCAGCTTGGAAGGTTCGGAGATGAACACTGAAGCTTTCTTT | . | TRBJ1-1 | . | TRBV5-1
CASSGQGGNQPQHF | TGTGCCAGCAGCGGACAGGGGGGCAATCAGCCCCAGCATTTT | . | TRBJ1-5 | TRBD1 | TRBV5-6
CASSEAGVITDTQYF | TGTGCCAGCAGTGAGGCGGGGGTGATCACAGATACGCAGTATTTT | few | TRBJ2-3 | TRBD2 | TRBV2
CASRSVNTEAFF | TGTGCCAGCAGGTCAGTCAACACTGAAGCTTTCTTT | . | TRBJ1-1 | . | TRBV28
CASRDSISYEQYF | TGTGCCAGCCGGGACAGCATCTCCTACGAGCAGTACTTC | . | TRBJ2-7 | TRBD1 | TRBV3-1/TRBV3-2
CASSPDRFEQYF | TGTGCCAGCTCCCCGGACAGGTTCGAGCAGTACTTC | . | TRBJ2-7 | TRBD1 | TRBV18
CASSQGGSRYEQYF | TGTGCCAGCAGCCAAGGAGGATCTCGGTATGAGCAGTACTTC | . | TRBJ2-7 | . | TRBV3-1/TRBV3-2
CASSEPRLASNEQFF | TGTGCCAGCAGCGAGCCTAGACTAGCTTCCAATGAGCAGTTCTTC | . | TRBJ2-1 | TRBD2 | TRBV6-5
CASRTPGGGTDTQYF | TGTGCCAGCAGAACCCCGGGGGGTGGTACAGATACGCAGTATTTT | many | TRBJ2-3 | TRBD2 | TRBV27
CASSSGQGVETQYF | TGTGCCAGCAGCTCAGGACAGGGGGTAGAGACCCAGTACTTC | . | TRBJ2-5 | TRBD1 | TRBV13
CATRTYQGAYEQYF | TGTGCCACCAGGACTTATCAGGGTGCCTACGAGCAGTACTTC | once | TRBJ2-7 | . | TRBV6-5
CASSLVYVRGGTEAFF | TGTGCCAGCAGCTTGGTGTACGTAAGGGGGGGCACTGAAGCTTTCTTT | . | TRBJ1-1 | . | TRBV5-4
CASSNVLVPNSPLHF | TGTGCCAGCAGCAATGTCCTAGTGCCCAATTCACCCCTCCACTTT | . | TRBJ1-6 | . | TRBV14
CASSQGRGAWAFF | TGTGCCAGCAGCCAAGGCCGGGGGGCTTGGGCTTTCTTT | . | TRBJ1-1 | . | TRBV3-1/TRBV3-2
CASSLARGVNEQFF | TGTGCCAGCAGCTTAGCGCGGGGGGTCAATGAGCAGTTCTTC | . | TRBJ2-1 | TRBD2 | TRBV7-2
CASSLHGLGLSGGYTF | TGTGCCAGCAGTTTACATGGGCTCGGACTATCCGGGGGCTACACCTTC | few | TRBJ1-2 | . | TRBV28
CASSIRENSPLHF | TGTGCCAGTAGTATCCGGGAGAATTCACCCCTCCACTTT | . | TRBJ1-6 | . | TRBV19
CASSFIVTGAGNYGYTF | TGTGCCAGTAGTTTTATCGTTACAGGGGCCGGTAACTATGGCTACACCTTC | . | TRBJ1-2 | TRBD1 | TRBV19
CASSLETGMAYEQYF | TGCGCCAGCAGCCTTGAGACAGGGATGGCCTACGAGCAGTACTTC | . | TRBJ2-7 | TRBD1 | TRBV5-1
CASSHRQGTDTQYF | TGTGCCAGCAGCCATAGACAGGGCACAGATACGCAGTATTTT | . | TRBJ2-3 | . | TRBV7-9
CASSEATGGGMNTEAFF | TGTGCCAGCAGTGAAGCAACCGGGGGGGGGATGAACACTGAAGCTTTCTTT | . | TRBJ1-1 | . | TRBV6-1
CATKGQNQPQHF | TGTGCCACCAAGGGACAGAATCAGCCCCAGCATTTT | once | TRBJ1-5 | TRBD1 | TRBV15
CASSFATPGQGAGYTF | TGTGCCAGCAGCTTCGCAACCCCGGGACAGGGGGCGGGCTACACCTTC | once | TRBJ1-2 | TRBD1 | TRBV7-9
CASILAPGRNYGYTF | TGCGCCAGCATCCTGGCTCCAGGGCGGAACTATGGCTACACCTTC | . | TRBJ1-2 | . | TRBV5-1
CASSQVGAGTANTEAFF | TGTGCCAGCAGCCAAGTAGGGGCCGGGACAGCGAACACTGAAGCTTTCTTT | . | TRBJ1-1 | TRBD1 | TRBV4-2
CASSPGLASTDTQYF | TGTGCCAGCAGCCCCGGACTCGCTAGCACAGATACGCAGTATTTT | . | TRBJ2-3 | . | TRBV5-6
CASSFGTSGGTSTDTQYF | TGCGCCAGCAGCTTCGGGACTAGCGGGGGGACTAGCACAGATACGCAGTATTTT | few | TRBJ2-3 | TRBD2 | TRBV5-1
CASSPRGGGGTEAFF | TGTGCCAGCAGCCCCCGAGGGGGAGGGGGCACTGAAGCTTTCTTT | once | TRBJ1-1 | . | TRBV3-1/TRBV3-2
CASSLTGGQETQYF | TGTGCCAGCAGCTTGACGGGGGGCCAAGAGACCCAGTACTTC | . | TRBJ2-5 | TRBD2 | TRBV5-8
CASSSQSGEQYF | TGTGCCAGCAGCTCCCAATCAGGCGAGCAGTACTTC | . | TRBJ2-7 | . | TRBV7-9
CASSPGGASTDTQYF | TGCGCCAGCAGCCCCGGGGGGGCCAGCACAGATACGCAGTATTTT | . | TRBJ2-3 | TRBD2 | TRBV5-1
CATSNIGEDSGPNEQYF | TGTGCCACCAGCAACATAGGGGAGGATTCGGGCCCCAACGAGCAGTACTTC | . | TRBJ2-7 | . | TRBV24-1
CASRPSGGGGTQYF | TGTGCCAGCAGGCCTAGCGGGGGGGGTGGGACCCAGTACTTC | . | TRBJ2-5 | TRBD2 | TRBV28
CVRSPRTTGLYEQYF | TGTGTCAGAAGCCCGAGGACGACAGGGCTGTACGAGCAGTACTTC | few | TRBJ2-7 | . | TRBV7-5
CASNKGQGAFNEQFF | TGTGCCAGCAACAAGGGACAGGGTGCTTTCAATGAGCAGTTCTTC | . | TRBJ2-1 | TRBD1 | TRBV6-5
CASSQARAQETQYF | TGTGCCAGCAGCCAAGCGAGGGCACAAGAGACCCAGTACTTC | . | TRBJ2-5 | . | TRBV3-1/TRBV3-2
CASRSGLQQPQHF | TGTGCCAGCAGGAGTGGGCTCCAGCAGCCCCAGCATTTT | few | TRBJ1-5 | . | TRBV2
CASSVLAGGYNEQFF | TGTGCCAGCAGTGTTCTAGCGGGGGGCTACAATGAGCAGTTCTTC | . | TRBJ2-1 | TRBD2 | TRBV2
CASSSGTSGSGLTQYF | TGTGCCAGTAGTTCCGGGACTAGCGGCTCTGGGCTTACGCAGTATTTT | . | TRBJ2-3 | TRBD2 | TRBV19
CASSKEGRETQYF | TGTGCCAGCAGTAAGGAGGGGCGAGAGACCCAGTACTTC | . | TRBJ2-5 | . | TRBV2
CASSLGALANEKLFF | TGTGCCAGCTCACTTGGGGCGCTGGCTAATGAAAAACTGTTTTTT | . | TRBJ1-4 | . | TRBV18
CASSLKSSYNSPLHF | TGTGCCAGCAGCTTGAAGAGCTCCTATAATTCACCCCTCCACTTT | . | TRBJ1-6 | . | TRBV7-8
CASSNIAGGTEAFF | TGTGCCAGTAGCAATATCGCAGGGGGTACTGAAGCTTTCTTT | . | TRBJ1-1 | TRBD1 | TRBV19
CASKLSPGLESYNEQFF | TGTGCCAGCAAACTTTCTCCGGGACTCGAATCCTACAATGAGCAGTTCTTC | . | TRBJ2-1 | . | TRBV27
CAWSWTSGGVYEQFF | TGTGCCTGGTCCTGGACTAGCGGGGGGGTCTATGAGCAGTTCTTC | . | TRBJ2-1 | TRBD2 | TRBV30
CASSLVAGGPSGANVLTF | TGTGCCAGCAGCTTGGTAGCGGGGGGGCCATCTGGGGCCAACGTCCTGACTTTC | . | TRBJ2-6 | TRBD2 | TRBV5-4